The clone carrying this T cell receptor beta chain has only one observation. Germline loops: CDR1 SGHNT, CDR2 YENEEA. The CDR3 runs to 15 residues. V was clipped by 5 bases and J by 1 base, with 14 bases between them. This entry comes from a study of shared clonotypes between healthy human individuals. Study summary: Three plates were used per donor for CD4 naive, three for CD4 memory, two for CD8 naive and one for CD8 memory.

Repertoires were generated with immunoSEQ multiplex PCR, while TCRdb's copy carries only in-frame clones and drops some. The sample shows approximately 1.4 million clones, 95% to 99% of them seen only once. The genes are TRBV11-3 and TRBJ2-5; the D gene is possibly TRBD1 (7 bases). The sequenced sample consisted of naive CD4+ T cells sorted from blood. Regarding subset: CD45RA+ positively selected. The clonotype originates from a young man in good health. CDR3 sequence: CASSRRQGLQETQYF. CDR3 sequence (DNA): TGTGCCAGCAGCCGTAGACAGGGACTCCAAGAGACCCAGTACTTC.